One and the same sample provided the 19 T cell receptor beta chains below, sequenced in a study of early T cells in non-severe SARS-CoV-2 infection. TCRdb reprocessed the 5' RACE reads via MiXCR and lists one record per CDR3 protein. Among around 84,000 distinct CDR3 sequences listed, about an eighth were seen once. Sequenced input: whole blood. These receptors all stem from an adult who was a healthcare worker with PCR-confirmed SARS-CoV-2 infection or an uninfected control (not recorded which).

The CDR3 DNA sequence: TGTGCCAGCAGTTTTCGCCGGACCTTCCCTTCCTACGAGCAGTACTTC. Amino acid sequence: CASSFRRTFPSYEQYF. This rearrangement joins TRBV27 to TRBJ2-7; D is undetermined. The CDR3 is made up of 16 amino acids. The V gene lost 3 bases and the J gene lost 1 base, with 16 bases spanning the gap. CDR1 MNHEY and CDR2 SMNVEV come from the germline V gene (reference sequence).

There are many counts of this clonotype. The chain couples TRBV28 to TRBJ2-1, with 7 bases matching TRBD1. Per the germline V gene, CDR1 is MDHEN and CDR2 is SYDVKM. The V segment lost 6 bases and the J segment 0 bases; nucleotides outside the gene matches: 8. The length of the CDR3 is 16 residues. The CDR3 DNA reads as TGTGCCAGCAGCACCCTACAGGGGAGCTCCTACAATGAGCAGTTCTTC. It yields the protein CASSTLQGSSYNEQFF.

At least ten counts were recorded for this clonotype. J is TRBJ2-7 and V is TRBV5-1; D is possibly TRBD2 (7 bases). This CDR3 contains 14 residues. Trimming pared 0 bases from V and 4 bases from J, leaving 11 bases between. The V gene's germline CDR1 is SGHRS and CDR2 YFSETQ. The CDR3: CASSLAGGLYEQYF. The CDR3 DNA sequence: TGCGCCAGCAGCTTGGCGGGGGGCCTATACGAGCAGTACTTC.

This clonotype has ten or more counts. The chain is built from TRBV3-1 and TRBJ1-2; D remains ambiguous. Germline assignment: CDR1 LGHDT and CDR2 YNNKEL (reference sequence). This CDR3 is built from 15 residues. The V and J ends lost 0 bases and 0 bases respectively, with 8 bases between them. The CDR3 DNA sequence: TGTGCCAGCAGCCAAGAGCCAGTCTCTAACTATGGCTACACCTTC. This encodes CASSQEPVSNYGYTF.

This clonotype was recorded a few times. CDR3 in amino acids: CASSTRWGPDYNEQFF. The DNA of the CDR3 is TGTGCCAGCAGCACAAGGTGGGGCCCCGACTACAATGAGCAGTTCTTC. J is TRBJ2-1 and V is TRBV3-1, with D perhaps TRBD1 (5 bases). The CDR3 length is 16 residues. CDR1 and CDR2 (germline): LGHDT, YNNKEL (reference sequence). The germline V and J ends were trimmed by 5 bases and 3 bases, with 17 bases remaining between them.

A few counts support this clonotype. The V gene is TRBV4-1, the J gene TRBJ2-7, with a tentative D call TRBD2 (5 bases). CDR3 length: 16 residues. Trimming shortened V by 0 bases and J by 0 bases, and 12 bases separated the two germline ends. The germline V gene has CDR1 MGHRA and CDR2 YSYEKL. As DNA, the CDR3 is TGCGCCAGCAGCCAAGAGCCGGGGTTCGGCTCCTACGAGCAGTACTTC. Protein sequence: CASSQEPGFGSYEQYF.

CDR3: CSVVLASSSYEQYF. The DNA for the CDR3 is TGCAGCGTTGTCCTAGCATCAAGCTCCTACGAGCAGTACTTC. This sequence joins TRBV29-1 and TRBJ2-7; D perhaps matches TRBD2 (5 bases). The length of the CDR3 is 14 residues. The V gene's germline CDR1 is SQVTM and CDR2 ANQGSEA. Between the trimmed V and J ends, which lost 4 bases and 0 bases, there was a span of 13 bases.

There are many counts of this clonotype. The rearrangement joins TRBV12-3 or TRBV12-4 to TRBJ1-5; no firm D call. Trimming pared 2 bases from V and 4 bases from J, leaving 12 bases between. The CDR3 runs to 15 residues. This CDR3 reads CASSLWEYPNQPQHF. CDR3 DNA: TGTGCCAGCAGTTTATGGGAGTATCCGAATCAGCCCCAGCATTTT.

Many counts were recorded for this clonotype. This chain links TRBV27 with TRBJ2-1; D is uncertain. The germline V gene encodes CDR1 MNHEY and CDR2 SMNVEV (reference sequence). CDR3 length: 10 residues. V lost 6 bases and J 7 bases, leaving 4 bases between the germline ends. CDR3 loop: CASRGNEQFF. CDR3 bases: TGTGCCAGCAGAGGGAATGAGCAGTTCTTC.

This rearrangement joins TRBV25-1 to TRBJ2-2, with D tentatively TRBD1 (5 bases). This CDR3 has 17 amino acids. Trimming cost V 5 bases and J 6 bases, with 22 bases left between them. The germline gives CDR1 MGHDK, CDR2 SYGVNS. The CDR3 loop is CASSSRRSTVYPGELFF. The CDR3 region has the DNA TGTGCCAGCAGTTCCCGCCGCTCGACAGTGTACCCCGGGGAGCTGTTTTTT.

This clonotype was found many times. The gene calls are TRBV10-2 and TRBJ2-2; no firm D call. The V end was cut by 2 bases, the J end by 1 base, with 5 bases between. The germline CDR1 and CDR2 sequences are WSHSY and SAAADI. This CDR3 region has 14 residues. CDR3 amino acids: CASSEVGNTGELFF. The CDR3 DNA follows: TGCGCCAGCAGTGAGGTGGGGAACACCGGGGAGCTGTTTTTT.

This clonotype was detected many times. The V call is TRBV5-1, the J call TRBJ1-4, with D unclear. Germline V lookup: CDR1 SGHRS, CDR2 YFSETQ. V shed 6 bases and J shed 1 base, with 13 bases lying between them. This CDR3 is 15 amino acids long. CDR3 residues: CASTLGGLTNEKLFF. The CDR3 nucleotides are TGCGCCAGCACCCTGGGCGGCCTAACTAATGAAAAACTGTTTTTT.

This clonotype occurred many times. V gene TRBV18 combines with J gene TRBJ1-5; unclear D gene. V lost 6 bases, J lost 1 base, and 4 bases lay in between. This CDR3 spans 12 amino acids. In germline, CDR1 is KGHSH, CDR2 LQKENI. Here the CDR3 reads CASSPSNQPQHF. The CDR3 coding sequence is TGTGCCAGCTCCCCAAGCAATCAGCCCCAGCATTTT.

The chain carries TRBV6-5 and TRBJ2-2; 12 nucleotides line up with TRBD2. The germline CDR1 and CDR2 sequences are MNHEY and SVGAGI. The CDR3 has 17 amino acids. With V trimmed by 2 bases and J by 6 bases, 7 bases remained unmatched. DNA of the CDR3: TGTGCCAGCAGTTACACCCACACTAGCGGGAGGTCCGGGGAGCTGTTTTTT. Amino acids: CASSYTHTSGRSGELFF.

The rearrangement joins TRBV11-2 to TRBJ2-1; D is perhaps TRBD2 (5 bases). The CDR3 sequence is 15 residues long. Germline-derived CDR1 and CDR2 are SGHAT and FQNNGV. V was clipped by 3 bases and J by 10 bases, with 19 bases between them. The CDR3 spells CASSLVTGFGVEQFF. The CDR3 DNA sequence: TGTGCCAGCAGCTTGGTGACCGGATTCGGGGTAGAGCAGTTCTTC. Full variable domain (rest looked up from reference TRBV11-2 and TRBJ2-1): EAGVAQSPRYKIIEKRQSVAFWCNPISGHATLYWYQQILGQGPKLLIQFQNNGVVDDSQLPKDRFSAERLKGVDSTLKIQPAKLEDSAVYLCASSLVTGFGVEQFFGPGTRLTVL.

The genes are TRBV7-9 and TRBJ2-5, with a weak D call TRBD1 (6 bases). The CDR3 spans 13 residues. Germline CDR1 and CDR2: SEHNR and FQNEAQ (reference sequence). V was pared by 5 bases and J by 5 bases, with 12 bases between. CDR3 sequence: CASSPPGVETQYF. CDR3 nucleotides: TGTGCCAGCAGCCCTCCAGGGGTGGAGACCCAGTACTTC.

This clonotype was recorded once. The chain uses TRBV20-1 and TRBJ1-6; 7 nucleotides agree with TRBD1. V gave up 2 bases and J gave up 7 bases; unmatched junction bases: 8. Germline CDR1 and CDR2: DFQATT and SNEGSKA (reference sequence). This CDR3 contains 15 residues. The CDR3 is CSARNSLDRNSPLHF. CDR3 nucleotides: TGCAGTGCTAGAAATTCTTTGGACAGGAATTCACCCCTCCACTTT.

This clonotype was found many times. The chain carries TRBV20-1 and TRBJ2-5; possibly TRBD1 or TRBD2 for D (5 bases each). Trimming removed 3 bases at V and 10 bases at J, with 18 bases between. The length of the CDR3 is 13 residues. The germline gives CDR1 DFQATT, CDR2 SNEGSKA (reference sequence). Here the CDR3 reads CSARARGPGVQYF. For the CDR3, the DNA is TGCAGTGCTAGGGCCCGGGGCCCTGGAGTCCAGTACTTC.

V and J are TRBV29-1 and TRBJ2-2; D is uncertain. CDR1 SQVTM and CDR2 ANQGSEA come from the germline V gene. The CDR3 is 15 amino acids. V lost 0 bases to trimming and J lost 1 base, with 9 bases between them. As DNA, the CDR3 is TGCAGCGTTGAAGATGAGGACGGGAACACCGGGGAGCTGTTTTTT. It is translated as CSVEDEDGNTGELFF.